The rows below give T cell receptor beta chains drawn from one sample of a study of T cell responses to AZD1222 COVID-19 vaccine. Data came from immunoSEQ multiplex PCR; TCRdb stores just in-frame clones and leaves some out. This sample carries 100,000 to 140,000 clones, 85% to 95% of them seen once, and the ten largest clones take around 5.9%. This specimen was peripheral blood, taken 28 days after the second AZD1222 dose. The receptors derive from an adult who received the AZD1222 COVID-19 vaccine. CDR3s include the opening cysteine and the closing phenylalanine or tryptophan. The order of the fields is clone size, J gene, V gene, CDR3 length, D gene, CDR3 protein, CDR3 DNA. D genes are given only for firm matches. The listing skips clone size in some rows; elsewhere it reads once, few, many or a size class.

abundance: .
j_gene: TRBJ2-1
v_gene: TRBV6-4
len: 17
d_gene: .
CDR3aa: CASSKLGGAGRDNEQFF
CDR3nt: TGTGCCAGCAGCAAACTTGGGGGGGCGGGACGAGACAATGAGCAGTTCTTC

abundance: .
j_gene: TRBJ1-6
v_gene: TRBV30
len: 13
d_gene: TRBD1
CDR3aa: CAWSTGDGSPLHF
CDR3nt: TGTGCCTGGTCGACAGGGGACGGTTCACCCCTCCACTTT

abundance: .
j_gene: TRBJ1-1
v_gene: TRBV10-3
len: 16
d_gene: TRBD1
CDR3aa: CAISEGTGTVNTEAFF
CDR3nt: TGTGCCATCAGTGAGGGAACCGGGACAGTGAACACTGAAGCTTTCTTT

abundance: .
j_gene: TRBJ2-7
v_gene: TRBV7-2
len: 15
d_gene: TRBD2
CDR3aa: CASSLKAGGSYEQYF
CDR3nt: TGTGCCAGCAGCTTAAAAGCGGGGGGCTCCTACGAGCAGTACTTC

abundance: .
j_gene: TRBJ1-1
v_gene: TRBV10-1
len: 12
d_gene: .
CDR3aa: CASSDPRTEAFF
CDR3nt: TGCGCCAGCAGTGACCCCCGGACTGAAGCTTTCTTT

abundance: .
j_gene: TRBJ2-3
v_gene: TRBV7-2
len: 13
d_gene: .
CDR3aa: CASSFARESTQYF
CDR3nt: TGTGCCAGCAGCTTTGCGCGGGAATCTACGCAGTATTTT

abundance: .
j_gene: TRBJ1-6
v_gene: TRBV5-1
len: 17
d_gene: TRBD1
CDR3aa: CASSSARQGKGYSPLHF
CDR3nt: TGCGCCAGCAGCTCAGCGAGACAGGGCAAGGGGTATTCACCCCTCCACTTT

abundance: .
j_gene: TRBJ1-2
v_gene: TRBV18
len: 13
d_gene: .
CDR3aa: CASSPLQDYGYTF
CDR3nt: TGTGCCAGCTCACCACTACAGGACTATGGCTACACCTTC

abundance: .
j_gene: TRBJ1-2
v_gene: TRBV12-3/TRBV12-4
len: 13
d_gene: .
CDR3aa: CASSLRTVYGYTF
CDR3nt: TGTGCCAGCAGTCTTCGGACAGTCTATGGCTACACCTTC

abundance: .
j_gene: TRBJ2-7
v_gene: TRBV6-6
len: 14
d_gene: .
CDR3aa: CASSYPDMDYEQYF
CDR3nt: TGTGCCAGCAGTTATCCCGACATGGACTACGAGCAGTACTTC

abundance: .
j_gene: TRBJ2-1
v_gene: TRBV5-6
len: 14
d_gene: .
CDR3aa: CASSPTVVYNEQFF
CDR3nt: TGTGCCAGCAGCCCGACAGTCGTGTACAATGAGCAGTTCTTC

abundance: .
j_gene: TRBJ1-3
v_gene: TRBV4-3
len: 17
d_gene: .
CDR3aa: CASSQDWDTSSGNTIYF
CDR3nt: TGCGCCAGCAGCCAAGATTGGGACACGAGCTCTGGAAACACCATATATTTT

abundance: .
j_gene: TRBJ1-6
v_gene: TRBV12-3/TRBV12-4
len: 13
d_gene: .
CDR3aa: CASSRRAGSPLHF
CDR3nt: TGTGCCAGCAGTCGCAGGGCCGGTTCACCCCTCCACTTT

abundance: .
j_gene: TRBJ2-5
v_gene: TRBV19
len: 15
d_gene: TRBD2
CDR3aa: CASSTSSGWEETQYF
CDR3nt: TGTGCCAGTAGTACCTCTAGCGGGTGGGAAGAGACCCAGTACTTC

abundance: .
j_gene: TRBJ2-7
v_gene: TRBV27
len: 13
d_gene: .
CDR3aa: CASSFTGSGEQYF
CDR3nt: TGTGCCAGCAGTTTTACCGGGTCGGGTGAGCAGTACTTC

abundance: .
j_gene: TRBJ2-7
v_gene: TRBV7-2
len: 16
d_gene: TRBD2
CDR3aa: CASSTGGGLAGYEQYF
CDR3nt: TGTGCCAGCAGCACCGGCGGGGGACTAGCGGGTTACGAGCAGTACTTC

abundance: .
j_gene: TRBJ1-1
v_gene: TRBV5-6
len: 16
d_gene: TRBD1
CDR3aa: CASSLKQGGHVTEAFF
CDR3nt: TGTGCCAGCAGCTTAAAGCAGGGGGGGCACGTCACTGAAGCTTTCTTT

abundance: .
j_gene: TRBJ2-7
v_gene: TRBV7-9
len: 14
d_gene: .
CDR3aa: CASSPRSGASEQYF
CDR3nt: TGTGCCAGCAGCCCTAGATCAGGGGCGAGCGAGCAGTACTTC

abundance: .
j_gene: TRBJ2-3
v_gene: TRBV19
len: 14
d_gene: .
CDR3aa: CASRARGGTDTQYF
CDR3nt: TGTGCCAGTAGGGCTCGGGGCGGCACAGATACGCAGTATTTT

abundance: .
j_gene: TRBJ2-1
v_gene: TRBV25-1
len: 15
d_gene: .
CDR3aa: CASNAADSSYNEQFF
CDR3nt: TGTGCCAGCAATGCAGCGGATAGCTCCTACAATGAGCAGTTCTTC

abundance: once
j_gene: TRBJ1-2
v_gene: TRBV2
len: 15
d_gene: .
CDR3aa: CASSAVGGSNYGYTF
CDR3nt: TGTGCCAGCAGTGCGGTGGGTGGGTCTAACTATGGCTACACCTTC

abundance: .
j_gene: TRBJ2-1
v_gene: TRBV12-5
len: 18
d_gene: .
CDR3aa: CASGLVVFGGSSYNEQFF
CDR3nt: TGTGCTAGTGGTTTGGTAGTCTTCGGGGGCAGCTCCTACAATGAGCAGTTCTTC

abundance: .
j_gene: TRBJ1-1
v_gene: TRBV19
len: 13
d_gene: .
CDR3aa: CASSHRGRREAFF
CDR3nt: TGTGCCAGTAGTCACCGGGGGAGGAGGGAAGCTTTCTTT

abundance: .
j_gene: TRBJ1-2
v_gene: TRBV19
len: 13
d_gene: .
CDR3aa: CASSIWTFDGYTF
CDR3nt: TGTGCCAGTAGTATTTGGACATTCGATGGCTACACCTTC

abundance: .
j_gene: TRBJ1-3
v_gene: TRBV11-2
len: 16
d_gene: .
CDR3aa: CASSLGWLDSGNTIYF
CDR3nt: TGTGCCAGCAGCTTAGGGTGGCTTGACTCTGGAAACACCATATATTTT

abundance: .
j_gene: TRBJ2-5
v_gene: TRBV28
len: 14
d_gene: TRBD2
CDR3aa: CATKVAGEQETQYF
CDR3nt: TGTGCCACCAAAGTAGCGGGGGAACAAGAGACCCAGTACTTC

abundance: once
j_gene: TRBJ1-1
v_gene: TRBV19
len: 13
d_gene: .
CDR3aa: CASTIVGAGEAFF
CDR3nt: TGTGCCAGTACCATCGTTGGGGCCGGGGAAGCTTTCTTT

abundance: .
j_gene: TRBJ1-3
v_gene: TRBV5-5
len: 17
d_gene: .
CDR3aa: CASSLTDRPRSGNTIYF
CDR3nt: TGTGCCAGCAGCTTAACCGACAGACCTCGCTCTGGAAACACCATATATTTT

abundance: .
j_gene: TRBJ1-1
v_gene: TRBV12-5
len: 19
d_gene: TRBD1
CDR3aa: CASGAHGTGGFGVNTEAFF
CDR3nt: TGTGCTAGTGGGGCCCACGGGACAGGGGGCTTTGGGGTCAACACTGAAGCTTTCTTT

abundance: .
j_gene: TRBJ2-1
v_gene: TRBV6-6
len: 13
d_gene: .
CDR3aa: CASKVNSYNEQFF
CDR3nt: TGTGCCAGCAAGGTGAACTCCTACAATGAGCAGTTCTTC

abundance: once
j_gene: TRBJ1-4
v_gene: TRBV30
len: 13
d_gene: .
CDR3aa: CAWSPDSGEKLFF
CDR3nt: TGTGCCTGGAGTCCGGACAGCGGTGAAAAACTGTTTTTT

abundance: .
j_gene: TRBJ1-1
v_gene: TRBV2
len: 12
d_gene: .
CDR3aa: CASRVYVPEAFF
CDR3nt: TGTGCCAGCAGGGTCTATGTCCCCGAAGCTTTCTTT

abundance: .
j_gene: TRBJ1-5
v_gene: TRBV28
len: 12
d_gene: .
CDR3aa: CASSNPSQPQHF
CDR3nt: TGTGCCAGCAGCAACCCTTCGCAGCCCCAGCATTTT

abundance: .
j_gene: TRBJ1-1
v_gene: TRBV19
len: 13
d_gene: .
CDR3aa: CASSTARNTEAFF
CDR3nt: TGTGCCAGTAGTACGGCGAGGAACACTGAAGCTTTCTTT

abundance: few
j_gene: TRBJ1-6
v_gene: TRBV19
len: 14
d_gene: .
CDR3aa: CASGLAGLNSPLHF
CDR3nt: TGTGCCAGTGGACTGGCAGGGCTGAATTCACCCCTCCACTTT

abundance: .
j_gene: TRBJ1-1
v_gene: TRBV4-3
len: 13
d_gene: .
CDR3aa: CASSHGRDTEAFF
CDR3nt: TGCGCCAGCAGCCACGGCAGGGACACTGAAGCTTTCTTT

abundance: .
j_gene: TRBJ2-7
v_gene: TRBV27
len: 16
d_gene: .
CDR3aa: CATSWGPEGGRYEQYF
CDR3nt: TGTGCCACCAGTTGGGGCCCAGAGGGGGGGCGATACGAGCAGTACTTC

abundance: .
j_gene: TRBJ1-2
v_gene: TRBV4-1
len: 12
d_gene: .
CDR3aa: CASSQAAAGYTF
CDR3nt: TGCGCCAGCAGCCAAGCAGCGGCTGGCTACACCTTC

abundance: .
j_gene: TRBJ1-6
v_gene: TRBV19
len: 17
d_gene: .
CDR3aa: CASSILAASSYNSPLHF
CDR3nt: TGTGCCAGTAGTATTCTCGCTGCAAGCTCCTATAATTCACCCCTCCACTTT

abundance: .
j_gene: TRBJ2-5
v_gene: TRBV4-1
len: 15
d_gene: .
CDR3aa: CASSQDDGVGETQYF
CDR3nt: TGCGCCAGCAGCCAAGATGACGGTGTAGGGGAGACCCAGTACTTC

abundance: .
j_gene: TRBJ1-2
v_gene: TRBV6-5
len: 13
d_gene: .
CDR3aa: CASKLGSNYGYTF
CDR3nt: TGTGCCAGCAAATTGGGCAGTAACTATGGCTACACCTTC

abundance: .
j_gene: TRBJ2-3
v_gene: TRBV28
len: 16
d_gene: TRBD2
CDR3aa: CASSFMGGESTDTQYF
CDR3nt: TGTGCCAGCAGTTTTATGGGGGGGGAGAGCACAGATACGCAGTATTTT

abundance: .
j_gene: TRBJ2-1
v_gene: TRBV7-7
len: 14
d_gene: .
CDR3aa: CASSLALGLHEQFF
CDR3nt: TGTGCTAGCAGCTTAGCGCTGGGGTTACATGAGCAGTTCTTC

abundance: .
j_gene: TRBJ1-1
v_gene: TRBV30
len: 12
d_gene: .
CDR3aa: CAWSLGNTEAFF
CDR3nt: TGTGCCTGGAGTCTGGGGAACACTGAAGCTTTCTTT